The 25 T cell receptor beta chains presented below share a single source sample, sequenced in a study of blood T cell repertoires in COVID-19 (dated by TCRdb to about 2020). The library was obtained by the immunoSEQ multiplex PCR assay. TCRdb stores this immuneACCESS table with in-frame sequences only. Part of the clones is absent; in the studies checked, under half of the shortfall reflects unresolved V genes, and no reason is known for the rest. The sample includes some 120,000 clones, with 65% to 90% observed a single time. The ten largest make up 25% to 30% of the sample. Sequenced input: peripheral blood. Receptors originate from a woman aged 80 or over with acute or convalescent COVID-19.

This chain connects TRBV9 to TRBJ2-3; weak D call: TRBD2 (5 bases). The CDR3 has 15 residues. Trimming stripped 0 bases from V and 4 bases from J, with 12 bases between. Germline V gene sequence: CDR1 SGDLS, CDR2 YYNGEE. DNA for the CDR3: TGTGCCAGCAGCGTAGTCGCTAGCATTGCAGATACGCAGTATTTT. Encoded protein: CASSVVASIADTQYF.

This clone occurred once. The rearrangement uses TRBV2 and TRBJ2-3; a weak D match, TRBD1 (5 bases). CDR3 length equals 15 residues. V dropped 11 bases and J dropped 1 base, with 19 bases sitting between them. The germline V gene encodes CDR1 SNHLY and CDR2 FYNNEI. CDR3 sequence reads: CALPGATSGTDTQYF. CDR3 nucleotide sequence: TGTGCCCTACCTGGGGCTACGTCTGGCACAGATACGCAGTATTTT.

This clone was seen only once. The chain joins TRBV5-6 to TRBJ1-2; a possible D gene is TRBD1 (5 bases). The germline V and J ends were trimmed by 4 bases and 7 bases, with 17 bases remaining between them. CDR1 SGHDT and CDR2 YYEEEE come from the germline V gene. CDR3 size: 14 residues. CDR3 bases: TGTGCCAGCAGCCCCAGTGGGGGGTTTGGTGGCTACACCTTC. This translates into CASSPSGGFGGYTF.

This clone was recorded once. The chain has TRBV5-1 and TRBJ2-3, with D maybe TRBD2 (5 bases). Germline CDR1 is SGHRS and CDR2 is YFSETQ. V gave up 0 bases and J gave up 0 bases, with 17 bases separating them. The CDR3 extends over 18 amino acids. The DNA of the CDR3 is TGCGCCAGCAGCTTGGATACCACTAGGTCTACTAGCACAGATACGCAGTATTTT. As protein: CASSLDTTRSTSTDTQYF.

The chain employs TRBV19 and TRBJ1-1; tentative D call: TRBD1 (5 bases). CDR1 and CDR2 from the germline V gene are LNHDA and SQIVND (reference sequence). V shed 6 bases and J shed 0 bases, with 20 bases lying between them. This CDR3 spans 17 amino acids. The CDR3 DNA reads TGTGCCAGTAGCGTCCCCGGCGGGGGAACCCTGAACACTGAAGCTTTCTTT. Translation: CASSVPGGGTLNTEAFF. Together with reference TRBV19 and TRBJ1-1, the CDR3 gives the full variable domain: DGGITQSPKYLFRKEGQNVTLSCEQNLNHDAMYWYRQDPGQGLRLIYYSQIVNDFQKGDIAEGYSVSREKKESFPLTVTSAQKNPTAFYLCASSVPGGGTLNTEAFFGQGTRLTVV.

The V call is TRBV11-2, the J call TRBJ1-2, with D possibly being TRBD1 (6 bases). The V end was cut by 7 bases, the J end by 0 bases, with 21 bases between. CDR3 length: 17 amino acids. The germline V gene has CDR1 SGHAT and CDR2 FQNNGV. The CDR3 loop reads CASTRGGAGSSNYGYTF. The CDR3 DNA is TGTGCCAGCACCCGGGGGGGGGCAGGCTCCTCTAACTATGGCTACACCTTC.

V usage is TRBV19 and J usage is TRBJ1-6; TRBD1 might be the D (6 bases). Trimming cost V 10 bases and J 8 bases, with 15 bases left between them. The V gene's germline CDR1 is LNHDA and CDR2 SQIVND (reference sequence). The CDR3 runs to 13 residues. The DNA for the CDR3 is TGTGCCACCAGGACAGATCTGTATTCACCCCTCCACTTT. Its protein product is CATRTDLYSPLHF.

The chain combines TRBV6-5 with TRBJ1-1; no clear D gene. The CDR3 is 15 amino acids. Germline CDR1 is MNHEY and CDR2 is SVGAGI. Trimming took 0 bases from V and 2 from J, leaving 10 bases between them. The CDR3 coding sequence is TGTGCCAGCAGTTACTCGAGGGTTAGTAACACTGAAGCTTTCTTT. It encodes CASSYSRVSNTEAFF.

V usage is TRBV29-1 and J usage is TRBJ1-2; D possibly corresponds to TRBD1 (5 bases). Germline-derived CDR1 and CDR2 are SQVTM and ANQGSEA. V lost 6 bases and J lost 2, with 16 bases in between. The CDR3 contains 14 residues. The CDR3 DNA is TGCAGCGTAGGTCCCCGGCAGGGCAACTATGGCTACACCTTC. This encodes CSVGPRQGNYGYTF.

The chain uses TRBV5-6 and TRBJ1-2, with D unresolved. Per the germline V gene, CDR1 is SGHDT and CDR2 is YYEEEE. This CDR3 spans 15 amino acids. The V end was cut by 0 bases, the J end by 5 bases, with 14 bases between. The DNA of the CDR3 is TGTGCCAGCAGCTTGGCCGGCAGTTTGACTTATGGCTACACCTTC. Translation gives CASSLAGSLTYGYTF.

This clone showed up just a few times. The rearrangement links TRBV18 to TRBJ1-1; D possibly corresponds to TRBD1 (5 bases). Germline V gene lookup returns CDR1 KGHSH and CDR2 LQKENI. The CDR3 sequence is 13 residues long. V lost 5 bases and J 0 bases, leaving 7 bases between the germline ends. The chain's CDR3 is CASSSGVNTEAFF. The CDR3 DNA follows: TGTGCCAGCTCATCGGGGGTGAACACTGAAGCTTTCTTT. The full variable domain, completed using reference TRBV18 and TRBJ1-1, is NAGVMQNPRHLVRRRGQEARLRCSPMKGHSHVYWYRQLPEEGLKFMVYLQKENIIDESGMPKERFSAEFPKEGPSILRIQQVVRGDSAAYFCASSSGVNTEAFFGQGTRLTVV.

This clone was recorded only once. The J gene is TRBJ1-2, the V gene TRBV6-1; a possible D gene is TRBD1 (5 bases). V was clipped by 2 bases and J by 3 bases, with 19 bases between them. The CDR3 sequence is 17 residues long. Germline V CDR1 and CDR2: MNHNS, SASEGT. The CDR3 sequence: CASSEPVGGETHYGYTF. The DNA for the CDR3 is TGTGCCAGCAGTGAACCCGTGGGGGGTGAGACCCACTATGGCTACACCTTC.

The V call is TRBV4-2, the J call TRBJ2-2; weak D call: TRBD2 (6 bases). Per the germline V gene, CDR1 is LGHNA and CDR2 is YNFKEQ. This CDR3 spans 15 amino acids. V lost 3 bases and J lost 4, with 12 bases in between. The CDR3 DNA is TGTGCCAGCAGCCATCCTGCCGGGGGCACCGGGGAGCTGTTTTTT. Encoded protein: CASSHPAGGTGELFF.

This clone has a handful of counts. The rearrangement joins TRBV10-1 to TRBJ2-1; D is perhaps TRBD1 (6 bases). V gave up 3 bases and J gave up 2 bases, with 14 bases separating them. Looked up from germline, CDR1 is WNHNN and CDR2 is SYGVQD (reference sequence). The CDR3 covers 16 residues. CDR3 residues: CASSDADSFAYNEQFF. CDR3 DNA sequence: TGCGCCAGCAGTGATGCGGACAGCTTCGCCTACAATGAGCAGTTCTTC.

The V gene is TRBV5-5, the J gene TRBJ1-3; the D gene is possibly TRBD1 (6 bases). The CDR3 extends over 17 amino acids. Trimming cost V 4 bases and J 0 bases, with 17 bases left between them. Per the germline V gene, CDR1 is SGHKS and CDR2 is YYEKEE (reference sequence). This CDR3 reads CASSNRLRGSSGNTIYF. The CDR3, as DNA: TGTGCCAGCAGCAACCGCCTCAGGGGAAGCTCTGGAAACACCATATATTTT.

The gene calls are TRBV7-9 and TRBJ1-2; D perhaps matches TRBD1 (6 bases). V lost 5 bases, J lost 4 bases, and 11 bases lay in between. The CDR3 consists of 13 residues. Per germline, CDR1 SEHNR and CDR2 FQNEAQ (reference sequence). CDR3 DNA sequence: TGTGCCAGCAGCCTAGGACAGATCTATGGCTACACCTTC. As protein: CASSLGQIYGYTF.

This chain links TRBV6-2 or TRBV6-3 with TRBJ2-1; TRBD2 is a possible D gene (7 bases). Looked up from germline, CDR1 is MNHEY and CDR2 is SVGEGT. V gave up 5 bases and J gave up 7 bases, with 18 bases separating them. This CDR3 contains 15 residues. The CDR3 DNA is TGTGCCAGCAGTAGAGGGGGGGCGGCTCAGAATGAGCAGTTCTTC. Translation gives CASSRGGAAQNEQFF.

The chain couples TRBV10-3 to TRBJ1-5, with TRBD1 as a possible D gene (5 bases). CDR1 and CDR2 (germline): ENHRY, SYGVKD. CDR3 length: 15 residues. V lost 6 bases to trimming and J lost 0 bases, with 12 bases between them. CDR3 loop: CAISPGGGSNQPQHF. CDR3 bases: TGTGCCATCAGCCCCGGGGGGGGTAGCAATCAGCCCCAGCATTTT.

This clone was observed a single time. This chain connects TRBV20-1 to TRBJ2-5; no firm D call. The V gene's germline CDR1 is DFQATT and CDR2 SNEGSKA (reference sequence). Trimming stripped 6 bases from V and 2 bases from J, with 4 bases between. The CDR3 is 10 amino acids. The CDR3 is CSAEQETQYF. The CDR3 DNA reads TGCAGTGCGGAGCAAGAGACCCAGTACTTC.

V usage is TRBV6-2 or TRBV6-3 and J usage is TRBJ1-1; 7 bases line up with TRBD1. The CDR3 runs to 15 residues. Germline V gives CDR1 MNHEY, CDR2 SVGEGT. Losses at the gene ends were 6 bases for V and 1 base for J; bases not matched to a gene: 8. CDR3 in DNA: TGTGCCAGCAGCCTCGATCGACAGGGGAACACTGAAGCTTTCTTT. Its translation is CASSLDRQGNTEAFF.

Details on this clone: The junction departs from the called germline gene at one end, perhaps through a read error. The rearrangement links TRBV2 to TRBJ2-2; the D gene is possibly TRBD2 (6 bases). Germline CDR1 is SNHLY and CDR2 is FYNNEI. This CDR3 is built from 12 residues. The chain's CDR3 is CTSRRGTGELFF. CDR3 DNA sequence: TGTACCAGTAGGCGGGGCACCGGGGAGCTGTTTTTT.

This rearrangement joins TRBV4-1 to TRBJ2-1; TRBD2 is a possible D gene (5 bases). Germline assignment: CDR1 MGHRA and CDR2 YSYEKL. V lost 1 base to trimming and J lost 11 bases, with 15 bases between them. The CDR3 is 14 residues long. The CDR3: CASSQGLLLAKQFF. The CDR3 nucleotides read TGCGCCAGCAGCCAAGGACTACTCCTCGCGAAGCAGTTCTTC.

V gene TRBV7-9 combines with J gene TRBJ1-1; D uncertain. CDR3 length: 13 residues. The ends were cut back, 0 bases at V and 3 bases at J, with 5 bases in the middle. The germline V gene has CDR1 SEHNR and CDR2 FQNEAQ (reference sequence). The CDR3 loop is CASSLALDTEAFF. The DNA for the CDR3 is TGTGCCAGCAGCTTAGCGCTAGACACTGAAGCTTTCTTT.

This rearrangement joins TRBV6-1 to TRBJ2-5; 7 nucleotides match TRBD2. In germline, CDR1 is MNHNS, CDR2 SASEGT. Trimming cost V 2 bases and J 8 bases; bases outside gene matches: 2. The CDR3 spans 12 residues. The CDR3 sequence: CASSELAVTQYF. CDR3 bases: TGTGCCAGCAGTGAACTAGCGGTAACCCAGTACTTC.

The J gene is TRBJ1-4, the V gene TRBV15; D ambiguous. V was pared by 3 bases and J by 4 bases, with 12 bases between. The CDR3 has 15 amino acids. The germline V gene encodes CDR1 LNHNV and CDR2 YYDKDF (reference sequence). CDR3 nucleotides: TGTGCCACCAGCAGGGCATCAGGCAGTAATGAAAAACTGTTTTTT. Translated: CATSRASGSNEKLFF.